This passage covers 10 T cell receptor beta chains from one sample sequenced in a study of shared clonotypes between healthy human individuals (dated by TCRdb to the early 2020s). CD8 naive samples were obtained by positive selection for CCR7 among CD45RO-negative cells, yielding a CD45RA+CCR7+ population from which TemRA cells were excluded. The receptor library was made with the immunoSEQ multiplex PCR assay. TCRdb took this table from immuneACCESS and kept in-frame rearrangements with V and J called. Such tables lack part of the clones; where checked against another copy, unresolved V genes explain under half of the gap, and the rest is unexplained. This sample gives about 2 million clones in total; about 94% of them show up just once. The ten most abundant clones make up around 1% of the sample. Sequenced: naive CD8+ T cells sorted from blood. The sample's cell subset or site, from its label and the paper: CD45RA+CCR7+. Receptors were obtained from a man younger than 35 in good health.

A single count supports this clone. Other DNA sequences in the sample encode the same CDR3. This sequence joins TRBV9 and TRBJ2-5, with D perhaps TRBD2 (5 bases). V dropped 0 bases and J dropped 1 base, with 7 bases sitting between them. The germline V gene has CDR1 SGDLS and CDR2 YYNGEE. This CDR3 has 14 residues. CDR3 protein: CASSVGEPQETQYF. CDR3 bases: TGTGCCAGCAGCGTAGGGGAGCCCCAAGAGACCCAGTACTTC.

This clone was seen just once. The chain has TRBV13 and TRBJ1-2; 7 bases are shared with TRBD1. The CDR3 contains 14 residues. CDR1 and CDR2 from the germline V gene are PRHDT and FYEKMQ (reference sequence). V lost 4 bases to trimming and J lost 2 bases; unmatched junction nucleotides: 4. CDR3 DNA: TGTGCCAGCAGCTCCGGACAGGAAAACTATGGCTACACCTTC. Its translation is CASSSGQENYGYTF.

The CDR3 here is CASSDGAIGRRNEQFF. The CDR3, as DNA: TGTGCCAGCAGCGACGGGGCAATCGGGAGACGCAATGAGCAGTTCTTC. The chain recombines TRBV6-4 with TRBJ2-1; D is perhaps TRBD2 (6 bases). CDR3 length: 16 residues. Trimming stripped 6 bases from V and 6 bases from J, with 21 bases between. CDR1 is MRHNA, CDR2 SNTAGT, per germline.

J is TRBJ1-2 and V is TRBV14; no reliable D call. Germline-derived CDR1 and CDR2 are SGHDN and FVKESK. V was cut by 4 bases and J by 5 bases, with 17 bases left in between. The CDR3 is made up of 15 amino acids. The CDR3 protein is CASSPGEGRPYGYTF. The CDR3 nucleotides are TGTGCCAGCAGCCCCGGGGAGGGTAGGCCTTATGGCTACACCTTC. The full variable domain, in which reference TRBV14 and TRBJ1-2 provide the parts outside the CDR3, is EAGVTQFPSHSVIEKGQTVTLRCDPISGHDNLYWYRRVMGKEIKFLLHFVKESKQDESGMPNNRFLAERTGGTYSTLKVQPAELEDSGVYFCASSPGEGRPYGYTFGSGTRLTVV.

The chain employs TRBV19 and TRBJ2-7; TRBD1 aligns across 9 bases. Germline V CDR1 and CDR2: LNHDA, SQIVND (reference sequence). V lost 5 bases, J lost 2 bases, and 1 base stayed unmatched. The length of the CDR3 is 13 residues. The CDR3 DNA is TGTGCCAGTAGTTGGGACAGGGCCTACGAGCAGTACTTC. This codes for CASSWDRAYEQYF.

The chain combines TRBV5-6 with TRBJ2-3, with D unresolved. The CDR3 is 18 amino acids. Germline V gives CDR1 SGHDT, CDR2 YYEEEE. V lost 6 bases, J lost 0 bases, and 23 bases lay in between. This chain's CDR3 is CASTTGVVSADSTDTQYF. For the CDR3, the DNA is TGTGCCAGCACCACTGGGGTCGTGTCTGCTGATAGCACAGATACGCAGTATTTT.

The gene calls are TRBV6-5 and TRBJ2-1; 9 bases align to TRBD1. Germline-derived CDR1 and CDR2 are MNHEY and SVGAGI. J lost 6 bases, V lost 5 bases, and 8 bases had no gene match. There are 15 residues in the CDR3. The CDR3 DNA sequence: TGTGCCAGCAGTCCCACAGGGGGCCTAAGCAATGAGCAGTTCTTC. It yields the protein CASSPTGGLSNEQFF.

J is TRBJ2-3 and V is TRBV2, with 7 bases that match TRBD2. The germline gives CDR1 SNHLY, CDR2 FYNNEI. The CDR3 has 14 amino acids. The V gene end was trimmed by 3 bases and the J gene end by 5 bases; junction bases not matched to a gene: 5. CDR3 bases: TGTGCCAGCAGTGACTCTTCGGGGGGAGATACGCAGTATTTT. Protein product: CASSDSSGGDTQYF.

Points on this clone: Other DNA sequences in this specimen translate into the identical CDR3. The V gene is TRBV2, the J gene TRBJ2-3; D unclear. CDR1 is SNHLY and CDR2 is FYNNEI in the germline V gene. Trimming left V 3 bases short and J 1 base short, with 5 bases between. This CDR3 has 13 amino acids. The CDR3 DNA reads TGTGCCAGCAGTGATGTAGGCACAGATACGCAGTATTTT. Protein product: CASSDVGTDTQYF. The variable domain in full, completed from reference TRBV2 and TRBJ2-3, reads EPEVTQTPSHQVTQMGQEVILRCVPISNHLYFYWYRQILGQKVEFLVSFYNNEISEKSEIFDDQFSVERPDGSNFTLKIRSTKLEDSAMYFCASSDVGTDTQYFGPGTRLTVL.

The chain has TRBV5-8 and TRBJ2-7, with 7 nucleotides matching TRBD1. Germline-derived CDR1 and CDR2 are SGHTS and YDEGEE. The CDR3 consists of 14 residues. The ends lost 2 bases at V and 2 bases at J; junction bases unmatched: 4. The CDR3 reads CASSLRDRTYEQYF. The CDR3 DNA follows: TGTGCCAGCAGCTTAAGGGACAGAACCTACGAGCAGTACTTC.